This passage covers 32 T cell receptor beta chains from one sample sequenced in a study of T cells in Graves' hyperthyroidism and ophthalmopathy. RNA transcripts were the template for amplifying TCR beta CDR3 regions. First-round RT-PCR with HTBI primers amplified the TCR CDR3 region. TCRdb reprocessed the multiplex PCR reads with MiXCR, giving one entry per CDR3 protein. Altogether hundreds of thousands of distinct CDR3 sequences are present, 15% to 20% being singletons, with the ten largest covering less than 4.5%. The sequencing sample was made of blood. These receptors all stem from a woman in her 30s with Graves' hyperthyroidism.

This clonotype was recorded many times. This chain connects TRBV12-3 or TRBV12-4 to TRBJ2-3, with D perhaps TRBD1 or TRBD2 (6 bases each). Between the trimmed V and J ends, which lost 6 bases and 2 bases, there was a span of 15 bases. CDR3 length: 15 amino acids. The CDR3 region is CASSGGYPHTDTQYF. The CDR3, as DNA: TGTGCCAGCAGCGGGGGCTACCCCCACACAGATACGCAGTATTTT.

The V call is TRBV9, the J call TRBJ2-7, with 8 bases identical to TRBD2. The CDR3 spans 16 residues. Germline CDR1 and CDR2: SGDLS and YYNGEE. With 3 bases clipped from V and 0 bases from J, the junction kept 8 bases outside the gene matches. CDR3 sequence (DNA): TGTGCCAGCAGCGCCAAGGCTAGCGGGCCCTCCTACGAGCAGTACTTC. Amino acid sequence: CASSAKASGPSYEQYF. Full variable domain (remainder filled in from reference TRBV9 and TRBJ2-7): DSGVTQTPKHLITATGQRVTLRCSPRSGDLSVYWYQQSLDQGLQFLIQYYNGEERAKGNILERFSAQQFPDLHSELNLSSLELGDSALYFCASSAKASGPSYEQYFGPGTRLTVT.

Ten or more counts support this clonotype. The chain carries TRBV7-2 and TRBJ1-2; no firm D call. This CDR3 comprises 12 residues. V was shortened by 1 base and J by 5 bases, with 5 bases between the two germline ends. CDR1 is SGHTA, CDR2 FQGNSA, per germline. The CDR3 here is CASSLDRYGYTF. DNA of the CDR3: TGTGCCAGCAGCTTAGACAGATATGGCTACACCTTC.

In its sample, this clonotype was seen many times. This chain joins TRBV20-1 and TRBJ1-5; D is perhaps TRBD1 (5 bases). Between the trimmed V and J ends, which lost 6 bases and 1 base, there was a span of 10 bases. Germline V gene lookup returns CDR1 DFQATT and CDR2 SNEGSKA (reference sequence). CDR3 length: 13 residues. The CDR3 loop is CSAADRSNQPQHF. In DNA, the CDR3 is TGCAGTGCCGCTGACAGAAGCAATCAGCCCCAGCATTTT.

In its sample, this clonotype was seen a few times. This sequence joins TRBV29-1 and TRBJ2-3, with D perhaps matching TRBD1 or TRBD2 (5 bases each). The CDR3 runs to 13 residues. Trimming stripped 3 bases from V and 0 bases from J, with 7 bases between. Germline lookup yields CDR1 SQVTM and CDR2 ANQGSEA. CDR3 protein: CSVEGRSTDTQYF. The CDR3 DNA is TGCAGCGTTGAGGGACGGAGCACAGATACGCAGTATTTT.

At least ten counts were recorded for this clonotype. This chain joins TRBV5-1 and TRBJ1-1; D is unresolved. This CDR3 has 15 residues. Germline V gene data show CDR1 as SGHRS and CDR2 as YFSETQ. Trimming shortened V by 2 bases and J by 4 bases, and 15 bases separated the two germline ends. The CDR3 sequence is CASSFGDGGGTEAFF. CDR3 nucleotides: TGCGCCAGCAGCTTTGGAGATGGTGGCGGCACTGAAGCTTTCTTT. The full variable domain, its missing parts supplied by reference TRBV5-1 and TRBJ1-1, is KAGVTQTPRYLIKTRGQQVTLSCSPISGHRSVSWYQQTPGQGLQFLFEYFSETQRNKGNFPGRFSGRQFSNSRSEMNVSTLELGDSALYLCASSFGDGGGTEAFFGQGTRLTVV.

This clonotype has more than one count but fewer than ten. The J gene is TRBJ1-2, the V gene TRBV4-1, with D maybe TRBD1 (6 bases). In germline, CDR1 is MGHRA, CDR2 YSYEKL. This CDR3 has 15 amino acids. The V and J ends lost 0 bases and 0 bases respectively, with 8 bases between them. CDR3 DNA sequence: TGCGCCAGCAGCCAAGAGACAGGATCTAACTATGGCTACACCTTC. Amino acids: CASSQETGSNYGYTF.

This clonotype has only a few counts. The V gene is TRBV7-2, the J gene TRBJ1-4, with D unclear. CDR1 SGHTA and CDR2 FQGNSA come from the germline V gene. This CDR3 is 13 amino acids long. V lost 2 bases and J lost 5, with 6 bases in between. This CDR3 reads CASSLLLNEKLFF. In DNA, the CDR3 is TGTGCCAGCAGCTTATTACTCAATGAAAAACTGTTTTTT.

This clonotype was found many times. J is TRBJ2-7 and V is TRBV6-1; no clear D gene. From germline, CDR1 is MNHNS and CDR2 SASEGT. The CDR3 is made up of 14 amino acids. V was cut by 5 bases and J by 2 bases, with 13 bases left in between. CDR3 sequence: CASSYGDGAYEQYF. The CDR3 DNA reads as TGTGCCAGCAGTTATGGTGACGGAGCCTACGAGCAGTACTTC.

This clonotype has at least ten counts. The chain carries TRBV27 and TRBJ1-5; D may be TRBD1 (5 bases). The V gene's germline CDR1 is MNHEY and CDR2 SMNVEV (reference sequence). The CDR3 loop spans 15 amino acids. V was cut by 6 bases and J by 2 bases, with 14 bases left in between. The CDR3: CASRNQGGGNQPQHF. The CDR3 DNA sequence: TGTGCCAGCAGAAATCAGGGAGGGGGCAATCAGCCCCAGCATTTT.

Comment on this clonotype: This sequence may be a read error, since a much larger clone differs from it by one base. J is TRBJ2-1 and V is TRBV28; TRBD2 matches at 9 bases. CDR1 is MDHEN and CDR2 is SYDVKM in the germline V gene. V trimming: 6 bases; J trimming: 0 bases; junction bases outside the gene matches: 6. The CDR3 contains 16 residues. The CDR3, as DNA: TGTGCCAGCAGGCACCTTAGCGGGAGCTCCTACAATGAGCAGTTCTTC. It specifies CASRHLSGSSYNEQFF.

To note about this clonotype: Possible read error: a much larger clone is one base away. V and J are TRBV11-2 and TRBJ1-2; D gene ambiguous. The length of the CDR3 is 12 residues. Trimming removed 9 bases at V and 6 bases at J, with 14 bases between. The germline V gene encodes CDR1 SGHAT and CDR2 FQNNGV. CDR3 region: CARSLTQDGYTF. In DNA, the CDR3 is TGTGCCAGAAGCCTTACGCAGGATGGCTACACCTTC.

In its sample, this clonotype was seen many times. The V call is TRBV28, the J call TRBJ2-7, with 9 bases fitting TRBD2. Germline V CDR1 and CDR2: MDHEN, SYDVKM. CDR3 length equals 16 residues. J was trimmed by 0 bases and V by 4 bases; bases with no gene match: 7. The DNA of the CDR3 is TGTGCCAGCAGTTCGCCCCTAGCGGGGTTCTCCTACGAGCAGTACTTC. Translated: CASSSPLAGFSYEQYF. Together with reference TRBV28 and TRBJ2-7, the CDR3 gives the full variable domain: DVKVTQSSRYLVKRTGEKVFLECVQDMDHENMFWYRQDPGLGLRLIYFSYDVKMKEKGDIPEGYSVSREKKERFSLILESASTNQTSMYLCASSSPLAGFSYEQYFGPGTRLTVT.

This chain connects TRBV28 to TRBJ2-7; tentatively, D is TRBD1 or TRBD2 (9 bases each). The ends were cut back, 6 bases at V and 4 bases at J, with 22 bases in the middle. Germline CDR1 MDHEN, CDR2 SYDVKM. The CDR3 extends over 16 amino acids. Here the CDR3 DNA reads TGTGCCAGCAGAGGGACGGCTAGCGGGACAGGGTACGAGCAGTACTTC. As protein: CASRGTASGTGYEQYF.

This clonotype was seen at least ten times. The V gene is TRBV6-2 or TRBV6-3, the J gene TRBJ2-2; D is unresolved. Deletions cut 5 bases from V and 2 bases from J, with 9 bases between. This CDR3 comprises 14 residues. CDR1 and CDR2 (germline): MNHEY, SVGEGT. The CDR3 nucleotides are TGTGCCAGCAGTAAGACACTCAACACCGGGGAGCTGTTTTTT. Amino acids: CASSKTLNTGELFF.

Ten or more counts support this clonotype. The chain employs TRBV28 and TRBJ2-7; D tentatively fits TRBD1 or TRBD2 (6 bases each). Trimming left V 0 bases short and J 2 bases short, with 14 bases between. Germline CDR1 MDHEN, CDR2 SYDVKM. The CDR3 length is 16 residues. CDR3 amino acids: CASSLWGSGAAYEQYF. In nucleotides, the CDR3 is TGTGCCAGCAGTTTATGGGGGTCGGGGGCGGCCTACGAGCAGTACTTC.

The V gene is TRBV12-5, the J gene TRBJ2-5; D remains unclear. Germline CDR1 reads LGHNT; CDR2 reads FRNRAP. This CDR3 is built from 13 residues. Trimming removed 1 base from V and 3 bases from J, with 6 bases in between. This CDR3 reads CASGLDTKETQYF. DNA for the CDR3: TGTGCTAGTGGTTTGGACACCAAAGAGACCCAGTACTTC.

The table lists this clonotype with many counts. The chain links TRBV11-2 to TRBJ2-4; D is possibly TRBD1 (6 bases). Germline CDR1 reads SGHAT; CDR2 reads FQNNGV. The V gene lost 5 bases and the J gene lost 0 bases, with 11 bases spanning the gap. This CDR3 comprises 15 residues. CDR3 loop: CASSQGTLAKNIQYF. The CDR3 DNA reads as TGTGCCAGCAGCCAGGGGACGTTAGCCAAAAACATTCAGTACTTC.

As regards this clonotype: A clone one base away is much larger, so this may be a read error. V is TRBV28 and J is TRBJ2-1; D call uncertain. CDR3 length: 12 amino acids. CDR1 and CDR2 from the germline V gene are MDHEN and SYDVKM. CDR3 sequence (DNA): TGTGCCAGCAGTCACCCCGGCAATGGGCAGTTCTTC. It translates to CASSHPGNGQFF. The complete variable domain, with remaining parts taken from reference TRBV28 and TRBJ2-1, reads DVKVTQSSRYLVKRTGEKVFLECVQDMDHENMFWYRQDPGLGLRLIYFSYDVKMKEKGDIPEGYSVSREKKERFSLILESASTNQTSMYLCASSHPGNGQFFGPGTRLTVL.

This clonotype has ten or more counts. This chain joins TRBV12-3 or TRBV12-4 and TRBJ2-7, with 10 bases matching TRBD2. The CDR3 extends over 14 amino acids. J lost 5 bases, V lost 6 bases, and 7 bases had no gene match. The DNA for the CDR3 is TGTGCCAGCAGCCTTAGCGGGAGGATTCACGAGCAGTACTTC. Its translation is CASSLSGRIHEQYF.

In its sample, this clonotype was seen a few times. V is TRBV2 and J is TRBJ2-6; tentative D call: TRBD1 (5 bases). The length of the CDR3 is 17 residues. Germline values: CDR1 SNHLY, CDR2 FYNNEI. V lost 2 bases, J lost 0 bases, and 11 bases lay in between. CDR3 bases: TGTGCCAGCAGTGAAATAGGGGTGCTCTCTGGGGCCAACGTCCTGACTTTC. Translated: CASSEIGVLSGANVLTF.

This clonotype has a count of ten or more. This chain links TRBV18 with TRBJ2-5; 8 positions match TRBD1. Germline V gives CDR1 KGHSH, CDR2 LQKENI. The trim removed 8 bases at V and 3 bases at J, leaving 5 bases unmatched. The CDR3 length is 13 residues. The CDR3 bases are TGTGCCAGCAGTCCGACAGGGGAAGAGACCCAGTACTTC. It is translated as CASSPTGEETQYF.

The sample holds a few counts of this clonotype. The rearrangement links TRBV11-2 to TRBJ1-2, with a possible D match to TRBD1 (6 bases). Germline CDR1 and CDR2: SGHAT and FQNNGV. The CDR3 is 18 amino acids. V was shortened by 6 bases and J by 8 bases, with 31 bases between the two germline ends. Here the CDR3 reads CASSSLTGGLRVLLGYTF. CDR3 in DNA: TGTGCCAGCAGTTCCCTGACAGGAGGGCTAAGGGTTTTATTAGGCTACACCTTC.

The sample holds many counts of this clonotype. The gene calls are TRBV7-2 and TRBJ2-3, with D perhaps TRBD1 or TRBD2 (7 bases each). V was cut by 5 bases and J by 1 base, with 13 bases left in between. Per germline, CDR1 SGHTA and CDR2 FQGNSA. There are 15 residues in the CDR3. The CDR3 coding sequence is TGTGCCAGCAGCCAGGGGGGGATCCGCACAGATACGCAGTATTTT. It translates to CASSQGGIRTDTQYF.

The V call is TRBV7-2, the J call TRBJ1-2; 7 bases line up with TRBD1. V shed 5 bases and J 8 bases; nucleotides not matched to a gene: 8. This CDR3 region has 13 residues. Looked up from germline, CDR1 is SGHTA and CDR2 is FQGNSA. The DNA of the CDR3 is TGTGCCAGCAGCACAGACAGGGCCGGCGGCTACACCTTC. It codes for CASSTDRAGGYTF.

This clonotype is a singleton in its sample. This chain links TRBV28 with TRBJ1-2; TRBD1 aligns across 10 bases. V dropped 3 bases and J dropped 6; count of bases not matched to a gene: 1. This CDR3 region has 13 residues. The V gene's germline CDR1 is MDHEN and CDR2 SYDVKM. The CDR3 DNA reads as TGTGCCAGCAGTTTGGGACAGGGGCATGGCTACACCTTC. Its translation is CASSLGQGHGYTF.

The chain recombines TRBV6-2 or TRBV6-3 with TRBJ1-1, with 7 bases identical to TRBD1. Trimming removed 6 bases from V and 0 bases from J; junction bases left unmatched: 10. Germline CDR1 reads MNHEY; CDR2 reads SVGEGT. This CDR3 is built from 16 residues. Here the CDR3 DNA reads TGTGCCAGCAGGATGGACCGACAGGGACTGAACACTGAAGCTTTCTTT. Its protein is CASRMDRQGLNTEAFF.

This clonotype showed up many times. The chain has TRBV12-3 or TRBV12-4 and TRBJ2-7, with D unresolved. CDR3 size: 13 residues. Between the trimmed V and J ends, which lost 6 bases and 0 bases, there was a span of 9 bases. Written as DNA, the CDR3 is TGTGCCAGCAGACCGGGCGGCTCCTACGAGCAGTACTTC. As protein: CASRPGGSYEQYF.

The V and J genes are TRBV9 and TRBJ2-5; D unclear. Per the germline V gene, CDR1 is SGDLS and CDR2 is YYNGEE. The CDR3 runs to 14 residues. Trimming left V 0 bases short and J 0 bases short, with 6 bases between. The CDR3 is CASSVAGYQETQYF. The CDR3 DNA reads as TGTGCCAGCAGCGTAGCAGGCTACCAAGAGACCCAGTACTTC.

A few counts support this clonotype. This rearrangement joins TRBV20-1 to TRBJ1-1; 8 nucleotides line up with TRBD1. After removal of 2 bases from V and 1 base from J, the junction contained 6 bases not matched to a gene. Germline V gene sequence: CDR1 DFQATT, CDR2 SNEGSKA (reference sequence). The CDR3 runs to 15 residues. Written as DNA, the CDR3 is TGCAGTGCTAGACATACCGGGACAGGGAACACTGAAGCTTTCTTT. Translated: CSARHTGTGNTEAFF.

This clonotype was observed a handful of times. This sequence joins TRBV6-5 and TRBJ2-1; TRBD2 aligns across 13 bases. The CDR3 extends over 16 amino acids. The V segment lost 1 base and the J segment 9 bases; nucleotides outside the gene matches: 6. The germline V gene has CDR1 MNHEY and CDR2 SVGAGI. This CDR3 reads CASSYLGTSGAIEQFF. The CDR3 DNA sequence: TGTGCCAGCAGTTACTTAGGGACTAGCGGGGCGATTGAGCAGTTCTTC.

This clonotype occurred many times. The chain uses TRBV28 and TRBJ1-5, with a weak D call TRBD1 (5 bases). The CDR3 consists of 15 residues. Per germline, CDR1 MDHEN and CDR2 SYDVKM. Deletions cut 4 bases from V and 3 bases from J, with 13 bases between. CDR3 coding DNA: TGTGCCAGCAGTTCCCCTGACAGCTACAATCAGCCCCAGCATTTT. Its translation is CASSSPDSYNQPQHF. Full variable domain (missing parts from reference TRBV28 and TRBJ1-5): DVKVTQSSRYLVKRTGEKVFLECVQDMDHENMFWYRQDPGLGLRLIYFSYDVKMKEKGDIPEGYSVSREKKERFSLILESASTNQTSMYLCASSSPDSYNQPQHFGDGTRLSIL.